The 8 T cell receptor beta chains presented below share a single source sample, sequenced in a study of Ad26.COV2.S vaccination and SARS-CoV-2 variants. Some clones are missing from TCRdb's copy, which holds only in-frame ones; the method was immunoSEQ multiplex PCR. Of hundreds of thousands of clones detected, about 89% appear once; the ten largest clones hold approximately 1.5%. Treatment in this sample: 19 received Ad26.COV2.S at low or high dose, single or two shots; five or six received placebo; per-sample allocation not given. It was on day 63 after the first vaccine or placebo injection that samples were taken. Sequencing used peripheral blood, obtained in a trial of Ad26.COV2.S vaccine versus placebo. These receptors all stem from a person between 18 and 60 years old who received the Ad26.COV2.S COVID-19 vaccine or a placebo.

The chain couples TRBV19 to TRBJ2-7; D unresolved. The CDR3 runs to 14 residues. Germline V CDR1 and CDR2: LNHDA, SQIVND (reference sequence). Trimming shortened V by 0 bases and J by 2 bases, and 8 bases separated the two germline ends. CDR3 coding DNA: TGTGCCAGTAGTATAGATATCTTTACCTACGAGCAGTACTTC. The encoded protein is CASSIDIFTYEQYF.

Comments on this clone: An end of the junction differs from the germline gene, which may be a read error. This rearrangement joins TRBV3-1 (or the pseudogene TRBV3-2) to TRBJ1-1; D not certain. Per germline, CDR1 LGHDT and CDR2 YNNKEL (reference sequence). The CDR3 is made up of 12 amino acids. The CDR3 here is CASSQGGRAPVF. As DNA, the CDR3 is TGTGCCAGCAGCCAAGGAGGGAGGGCCCCAGTCTTT.

The chain uses TRBV7-2 and TRBJ2-1, with 11 positions matching TRBD2. The ends lost 5 bases at V and 7 bases at J; junction bases unmatched: 10. Germline CDR1 and CDR2: SGHTA and FQGNSA. The CDR3 length is 16 residues. The CDR3 reads CASSPVAGGPGNEQFF. CDR3 bases: TGTGCCAGCAGCCCGGTAGCGGGGGGGCCGGGGAATGAGCAGTTCTTC.

The V gene is TRBV3-1 (or the pseudogene TRBV3-2), the J gene TRBJ2-7; D might be TRBD1 or TRBD2, each matching 5 bases. The CDR3 covers 16 residues. V lost 1 base to trimming and J lost 1 base, with 14 bases between them. Germline V gives CDR1 LGHDT, CDR2 YNNKEL (reference sequence). As DNA, the CDR3 is TGTGCCAGCAGCCAAGGGGGAGACGGGGCGTCCTACGAGCAGTACTTC. Protein product: CASSQGGDGASYEQYF.

This rearrangement joins TRBV19 to TRBJ2-3, with 10 bases that match TRBD1. CDR1 and CDR2 from the germline V gene are LNHDA and SQIVND (reference sequence). The J segment lost 4 bases and the V segment lost 5 bases, leaving 15 bases of the junction unmatched. This CDR3 is 18 amino acids long. The CDR3 loop reads CASSHPERGTGVADTQYF. The CDR3 DNA is TGTGCCAGTAGTCACCCCGAAAGGGGGACAGGGGTTGCAGATACGCAGTATTTT.

This chain links TRBV18 with TRBJ2-3, with TRBD1 matching 8 bases. CDR3 size: 17 residues. Losses at the gene ends were 2 bases for V and 0 bases for J; bases not matched to a gene: 7. Germline CDR1 and CDR2: KGHSH and LQKENI. As DNA, the CDR3 is TGTGCCAGCTCACCAATGGGACAGGCAACTAGCACAGATACGCAGTATTTT. Translating gives CASSPMGQATSTDTQYF.

The V gene is TRBV24-1, the J gene TRBJ1-5; tentative D call: TRBD1 (5 bases). This CDR3 region has 14 residues. Germline lookup yields CDR1 KGHDR and CDR2 SFDVKD. V shed 2 bases and J shed 5 bases, with 9 bases lying between them. DNA of the CDR3: TGTGCCACCAGTGATTGGGGCGGGGATCAGCCCCAGCATTTT. This sequence encodes CATSDWGGDQPQHF.

This sequence joins TRBV2 and TRBJ1-2; TRBD1 matches at 9 bases. The CDR3 is 11 amino acids. From germline, CDR1 is SNHLY and CDR2 FYNNEI. V trimming: 3 bases; J trimming: 14 bases; junction bases outside the gene matches: 4. The CDR3 sequence is CASSETGGGTF. The CDR3 DNA sequence: TGTGCCAGCAGTGAGACAGGGGGAGGGACCTTC.